The 25 T cell receptor beta chains given below trace back to one sample, sequenced in a study of T cell responses to AZD1222 COVID-19 vaccine. Profiling relied on immunoSEQ multiplex PCR, and the TCRdb table lists in-frame clones only, not all of them. The sample carries 95,000 to 120,000 clones, about 86% recorded once. The sample was peripheral blood, taken on day 0 of AZD1222 vaccination. These receptors came from an adult in good health.

This chain uses TRBV3-1 (or the pseudogene TRBV3-2) with TRBJ2-3, with 9 bases lining up with TRBD2. Germline V lookup: CDR1 LGHDT, CDR2 YNNKEL (reference sequence). This CDR3 is 16 amino acids long. Trimming took 3 bases from V and 4 from J; bases not matched to a gene: 8. CDR3 sequence reads: CASSHGGAGGADTQYF. The CDR3 nucleotides are TGTGCCAGCAGCCACGGCGGGGCGGGGGGGGCAGATACGCAGTATTTT.

This rearrangement joins TRBV3-1 (or the pseudogene TRBV3-2) to TRBJ2-5; 8 bases agree with TRBD1. CDR1 and CDR2 from the germline V gene are LGHDT and YNNKEL (reference sequence). This CDR3 contains 15 residues. J gave up 5 bases and V 8 bases, and 13 bases lay outside the gene matches. CDR3 region: CASSGGQAMGETQYF. For the CDR3, the DNA is TGTGCCAGCTCCGGGGGACAGGCTATGGGTGAGACCCAGTACTTC.

The J gene is TRBJ1-5, the V gene TRBV14; TRBD1 is a possible D gene (6 bases). The CDR3 has 13 residues. V was trimmed by 6 bases and J by 8 bases, leaving 14 bases between them. Germline V gene sequence: CDR1 SGHDN, CDR2 FVKESK. The CDR3 spells CASSGLRGEPQHF. CDR3 DNA sequence: TGTGCCAGCAGTGGCCTCAGGGGAGAGCCCCAGCATTTT.

V and J are TRBV28 and TRBJ1-5, with a tentative D call TRBD1 (5 bases). CDR3 length: 17 residues. Trimming left V 5 bases short and J 0 bases short, with 17 bases between. Germline values: CDR1 MDHEN, CDR2 SYDVKM. This CDR3 reads CASSQSTVPYSNQPQHF. In DNA, the CDR3 is TGTGCCAGCAGTCAGTCGACAGTCCCATATAGCAATCAGCCCCAGCATTTT.

CDR3 nucleotide sequence: TGTGCCAGCCTTATGGGGGCTTCCACTGGAAACACCATATATTTT. Its translation: CASLMGASTGNTIYF. The V and J genes are TRBV6-5 and TRBJ1-3; D might be TRBD1 (6 bases). Deletions cut 8 bases from V and 2 bases from J, with 16 bases between. Germline V CDR1 and CDR2: MNHEY, SVGAGI. CDR3 length: 15 amino acids.

The chain joins TRBV27 to TRBJ2-5; 8 nucleotides match TRBD2. Germline assignment: CDR1 MNHEY and CDR2 SMNVEV (reference sequence). V shed 6 bases, J shed 1 base, and the junction held 4 bases outside the gene matches. The CDR3 has 14 residues. CDR3 coding DNA: TGTGCCAGCAGCCGGGGGGGAGTCCAAGAGACCCAGTACTTC. Its translation is CASSRGGVQETQYF.

This clone has just one count. The chain employs TRBV18 and TRBJ2-7; no firm D call. CDR3 length: 12 residues. Germline V gene lookup returns CDR1 KGHSH and CDR2 LQKENI. The ends were cut back, 4 bases at V and 5 bases at J, with 9 bases in the middle. CDR3 in amino acids: CASSRRPDEQYF. CDR3 in DNA: TGTGCCAGCTCACGTCGGCCCGACGAGCAGTACTTC.

V is TRBV2 and J is TRBJ2-7; D is perhaps TRBD2 (6 bases). The V end was cut by 8 bases, the J end by 6 bases, with 17 bases between. Germline CDR1 is SNHLY and CDR2 is FYNNEI. The CDR3 consists of 13 residues. The CDR3 DNA reads TGTGCCAGCCCGGCCGGGACTCCGGTCGAGCAGTACTTC. It yields the protein CASPAGTPVEQYF. Full variable domain (missing parts from reference TRBV2 and TRBJ2-7): EPEVTQTPSHQVTQMGQEVILRCVPISNHLYFYWYRQILGQKVEFLVSFYNNEISEKSEIFDDQFSVERPDGSNFTLKIRSTKLEDSAMYFCASPAGTPVEQYFGPGTRLTVT.

This clone was recorded once. The rearrangement uses TRBV11-2 and TRBJ1-2; a weak D match, TRBD1 (5 bases). Germline-derived CDR1 and CDR2 are SGHAT and FQNNGV. V shed 1 base and J shed 3 bases, with 12 bases lying between them. The CDR3 loop spans 15 amino acids. This CDR3 is CASSLVTGDDYGYTF. The CDR3 DNA follows: TGTGCCAGCAGCTTAGTTACGGGGGACGACTATGGCTACACCTTC.

The chain employs TRBV18 and TRBJ1-6; the match to TRBD1 covers 7 bases. Germline V gives CDR1 KGHSH, CDR2 LQKENI. Trimming removed 3 bases from V and 3 bases from J; junction bases left unmatched: 8. The CDR3 has 17 residues. The CDR3 region has the DNA TGTGCCAGCTCACCCAACGAACAGGGGAACTATAATTCACCCCTCCACTTT. Translating it yields CASSPNEQGNYNSPLHF.

The chain carries TRBV18 and TRBJ1-2; the D gene is possibly TRBD1 (5 bases). CDR3 size: 13 residues. The V and J ends lost 3 bases and 8 bases respectively, with 13 bases between them. Germline-derived CDR1 and CDR2 are KGHSH and LQKENI. CDR3 amino acids: CASSPQDNRGYTF. In nucleotides, the CDR3 is TGTGCCAGCTCACCCCAAGACAACAGGGGCTACACCTTC. Variable domain in full (rest from reference TRBV18 and TRBJ1-2): NAGVMQNPRHLVRRRGQEARLRCSPMKGHSHVYWYRQLPEEGLKFMVYLQKENIIDESGMPKERFSAEFPKEGPSILRIQQVVRGDSAAYFCASSPQDNRGYTFGSGTRLTVV.

The chain carries TRBV7-2 and TRBJ2-3; 8 positions match TRBD1. Trimming at V came to 5 bases and at J to 1 base, leaving 5 bases not matched to a gene. Germline lookup yields CDR1 SGHTA and CDR2 FQGNSA. There are 15 residues in the CDR3. The CDR3 sequence is CASSIQGEGTDTQYF. CDR3 nucleotide sequence: TGTGCCAGCAGCATACAGGGGGAGGGCACAGATACGCAGTATTTT.

The CDR3 region has the DNA TGTGCCAGCAGGGAGGGGACAGGTACAAATGAAAAACTGTTTTTT. Translated: CASREGTGTNEKLFF. The chain combines TRBV6-5 with TRBJ1-4, with 8 positions matching TRBD1. The CDR3 is made up of 15 amino acids. Germline trimming cut 6 bases from V and 5 bases from J; bases unmatched to any gene: 8. Per the germline V gene, CDR1 is MNHEY and CDR2 is SVGAGI.

The chain combines TRBV19 with TRBJ2-7; D is unclear. V lost 6 bases to trimming and J lost 2 bases, with 17 bases between them. The CDR3 has 15 amino acids. Germline V gene sequence: CDR1 LNHDA, CDR2 SQIVND (reference sequence). In nucleotides, the CDR3 is TGTGCCAGTAGGGCCGATTTTAGGGCCCCCTACGAGCAGTACTTC. Protein: CASRADFRAPYEQYF.

The chain combines TRBV4-1 with TRBJ1-1, with TRBD1 as a possible D gene (6 bases). Per germline, CDR1 MGHRA and CDR2 YSYEKL. The CDR3 contains 15 residues. The V end was cut by 2 bases, the J end by 3 bases, with 13 bases between. CDR3 sequence (DNA): TGCGCCAGCAGCCAACCCCCAGGGGAGGACACTGAAGCTTTCTTT. Amino acids: CASSQPPGEDTEAFF.

The genes are TRBV19 and TRBJ2-1, with unresolved D. Germline V gene data show CDR1 as LNHDA and CDR2 as SQIVND (reference sequence). V gave up 0 bases and J gave up 7 bases, with 19 bases separating them. The CDR3 extends over 17 amino acids. The CDR3 loop is CASSIDPTLYVKNEQFF. The CDR3 bases are TGTGCCAGTAGTATAGATCCTACCCTCTACGTCAAAAATGAGCAGTTCTTC.

V is TRBV11-2 and J is TRBJ1-2; maybe TRBD1 (5 bases). This CDR3 region has 15 residues. Trimming took 5 bases from V and 8 from J, leaving 21 bases between them. Germline CDR1 and CDR2: SGHAT and FQNNGV. CDR3 sequence: CASSPGVNLQDGYTF. The CDR3 DNA follows: TGTGCCAGCAGCCCGGGGGTCAACCTCCAAGACGGCTACACCTTC.

The V gene is TRBV21-1, the J gene TRBJ2-7; the table names TRBD2, a call not compared with the DNA. TRBV21-1 is recorded as a pseudogene. The CDR3 runs to 15 residues. The CDR3 region is CASSKVDSPRNEQYF. DNA of the CDR3: TGTGCCAGCAGCAAAGTGGACTCCCCTCGAAACGAGCAGTACTTC.

This chain links TRBV2 with TRBJ1-2; 7 nucleotides line up with TRBD1. Germline assignment: CDR1 SNHLY and CDR2 FYNNEI. CDR3 length equals 13 residues. J was trimmed by 6 bases and V by 4 bases; bases with no gene match: 5. This CDR3 is CASSVRGLHGYTF. In DNA, the CDR3 is TGTGCCAGCAGTGTGAGGGGGCTGCATGGCTACACCTTC.

Notes on this clone: One end of the junction does not line up with germline, which may come from a read error. The chain joins TRBV14 to TRBJ1-6; D remains unclear. This CDR3 is 13 amino acids long. Germline CDR1 and CDR2: SGHDN and FVKESK. The CDR3: CASSPRTDSPLHF. The CDR3 nucleotides are TGTGCCAGCAGCCCAAGAACAGATTCGCCCCTCCACTTT.

This clone was seen more than once but under ten times. The chain combines TRBV11-3 with TRBJ1-1; no clear D. Germline lookup yields CDR1 SGHNT and CDR2 YENEEA. Trimming removed 1 base from V and 0 bases from J, with 9 bases in between. The CDR3 runs to 15 residues. CDR3 sequence (DNA): TGTGCCAGCAGCTTAGGTGCCTCCATGAACACTGAAGCTTTCTTT. It specifies CASSLGASMNTEAFF.

This clone occurred once. This chain links TRBV28 with TRBJ2-7; 7 bases align to TRBD2. V gave up 6 bases and J gave up 4 bases; unmatched junction bases: 9. CDR1 and CDR2 from the germline V gene are MDHEN and SYDVKM. The CDR3 consists of 14 residues. In DNA form, the CDR3 reads TGTGCCAGCAGCAATCCCGGGGGAGGGTACGAGCAGTACTTC. Residues: CASSNPGGGYEQYF.

The genes are TRBV27 and TRBJ1-3; no definite D call. CDR3 size: 15 residues. V was pared by 6 bases and J by 1 base, with 13 bases between. The germline V gene has CDR1 MNHEY and CDR2 SMNVEV (reference sequence). The CDR3 bases are TGTGCCAGCAGCCGAGCGGGAGGGTCTGGAAACACCATATATTTT. Translated: CASSRAGGSGNTIYF.

This rearrangement joins TRBV6-5 to TRBJ1-1; maybe TRBD1 (5 bases). The CDR3 has 14 residues. Deletions cut 2 bases from V and 5 bases from J, with 12 bases between. The germline V gene encodes CDR1 MNHEY and CDR2 SVGAGI. CDR3: CASSYTGGATEAFF. CDR3 bases: TGTGCCAGCAGTTACACGGGAGGGGCAACTGAAGCTTTCTTT.

The V and J genes are TRBV18 and TRBJ2-7; 8 bases match TRBD2. V shed 6 bases, J shed 6 bases, and the junction held 16 bases outside the gene matches. CDR1 is KGHSH, CDR2 LQKENI, per germline. The CDR3 is 16 amino acids. The CDR3 here is CASSQVGSGISAEQYF. The CDR3, as DNA: TGTGCCAGCTCTCAAGTCGGTAGCGGGATATCAGCCGAGCAGTACTTC. Supplemented by reference TRBV18 and TRBJ2-7, the full variable domain reads NAGVMQNPRHLVRRRGQEARLRCSPMKGHSHVYWYRQLPEEGLKFMVYLQKENIIDESGMPKERFSAEFPKEGPSILRIQQVVRGDSAAYFCASSQVGSGISAEQYFGPGTRLTVT.